This is a list of T cell receptor beta chains from one sample in a study of OX40 agonist ivuxolimab in advanced cancers. Only in-frame clones appear in the TCRdb table, and some are missing; sequencing was by immunoSEQ multiplex PCR. This sample has 85,000 to 100,000 clones, with roughly 94% found just once. Sequencing used CD4+ or CD8+ T cells sorted from blood, obtained in a trial of the OX40 agonist ivuxolimab. These TCRs come from an adult with an advanced solid tumor such as melanoma, head and neck, liver or kidney cancer. Each CDR3 is given with its conserved first and last residue. The order of the fields is clone size, V gene, J gene, D gene, CDR3 protein, CDR3 DNA. A D gene is named only where the DNA matches it firmly. Rows give clone size only sometimes, using once, few, many, or a class for an expanded clone.

clone_size: .
v_call: TRBV9
j_call: TRBJ2-5
d_call: .
cdr3_aa: CASSVGPSEVQETQYF
cdr3_nt: TGTGCCAGCAGCGTGGGGCCGAGTGAAGTCCAAGAGACCCAGTACTTC

clone_size: .
v_call: TRBV28
j_call: TRBJ2-3
d_call: .
cdr3_aa: CASSPGQTDTQYF
cdr3_nt: TGTGCCAGCAGTCCCGGACAGACCGATACGCAGTATTTT

clone_size: .
v_call: TRBV6-1
j_call: TRBJ1-2
d_call: TRBD1
cdr3_aa: CASTLGQGARGYTF
cdr3_nt: TGTGCCAGCACCCTGGGACAGGGGGCGCGTGGCTACACCTTC

clone_size: .
v_call: TRBV6-6
j_call: TRBJ2-1
d_call: .
cdr3_aa: CASSPGRGTYYNEQFF
cdr3_nt: TGTGCCAGCAGCCCAGGTCGGGGGACCTATTACAATGAGCAGTTCTTC

clone_size: .
v_call: TRBV7-9
j_call: TRBJ2-1
d_call: TRBD2
cdr3_aa: CASTASGGDEQLF
cdr3_nt: TGTGCCAGCACCGCAAGCGGGGGGGATGAGCAGCTCTTC

clone_size: .
v_call: TRBV9
j_call: TRBJ1-3
d_call: .
cdr3_aa: CASSVHDRPSGNTIYF
cdr3_nt: TGTGCCAGCAGCGTCCATGACAGGCCCTCTGGAAACACCATATATTTT

clone_size: .
v_call: TRBV5-8
j_call: TRBJ2-5
d_call: TRBD2
cdr3_aa: CASSSGPRLAGTQYF
cdr3_nt: TGTGCCAGCAGCTCCGGCCCCAGACTAGCGGGGACCCAGTACTTC

clone_size: .
v_call: TRBV5-4
j_call: TRBJ2-7
d_call: .
cdr3_aa: CASSLVHGSSYEQYF
cdr3_nt: TGTGCCAGCAGCTTGGTCCACGGGAGCTCCTACGAGCAGTACTTC

clone_size: .
v_call: TRBV27
j_call: TRBJ2-7
d_call: TRBD1
cdr3_aa: CASRPSWAGGGQQYF
cdr3_nt: TGTGCCAGCAGACCCTCCTGGGCAGGGGGCGGGCAGCAGTACTTC

clone_size: .
v_call: TRBV7-9
j_call: TRBJ1-2
d_call: TRBD1
cdr3_aa: CASSPRTGGKNGYTF
cdr3_nt: TGTGCCAGCAGCCCGAGGACAGGGGGTAAAAATGGCTACACCTTC

clone_size: .
v_call: TRBV2
j_call: TRBJ1-4
d_call: .
cdr3_aa: CASIGRGGSGEKLFF
cdr3_nt: TGTGCCAGCATTGGCCGAGGGGGAAGTGGTGAAAAACTGTTTTTT

clone_size: once
v_call: TRBV4-2
j_call: TRBJ2-1
d_call: TRBD2
cdr3_aa: CASSPAAGARHQEQFF
cdr3_nt: TGTGCCAGCAGCCCAGCGGCGGGAGCCCGTCACCAAGAGCAGTTCTTC

clone_size: .
v_call: TRBV19
j_call: TRBJ2-7
d_call: .
cdr3_aa: CASTRTVGYEQYF
cdr3_nt: TGTGCCAGTACAAGGACAGTTGGCTACGAGCAGTACTTC

clone_size: .
v_call: TRBV18
j_call: TRBJ1-2
d_call: .
cdr3_aa: CASSPQQEIKGYTF
cdr3_nt: TGTGCCAGCTCACCACAGCAGGAGATTAAGGGCTACACCTTC

clone_size: .
v_call: TRBV19
j_call: TRBJ2-3
d_call: TRBD2
cdr3_aa: CASSIQLAGGTDTQYF
cdr3_nt: TGTGCCAGTAGTATCCAACTAGCGGGGGGCACAGATACGCAGTATTTT

clone_size: once
v_call: TRBV5-6
j_call: TRBJ2-5
d_call: TRBD2
cdr3_aa: CASSSPSGGETQYF
cdr3_nt: TGTGCCAGCAGCTCCCCTAGCGGGGGGGAGACCCAGTACTTC

clone_size: .
v_call: TRBV6-1
j_call: TRBJ2-1
d_call: .
cdr3_aa: CASSGGVLYNEQFF
cdr3_nt: TGTGCCAGCAGTGGAGGGGTTCTTTACAATGAGCAGTTCTTC

clone_size: .
v_call: TRBV9
j_call: TRBJ2-7
d_call: .
cdr3_aa: CASSASPVSYEQYF
cdr3_nt: TGTGCCAGCAGCGCTTCTCCGGTCTCCTACGAGCAGTACTTC

clone_size: .
v_call: TRBV5-6
j_call: TRBJ2-3
d_call: TRBD1
cdr3_aa: CASSLKGTGAADTQYF
cdr3_nt: TGTGCCAGCAGCTTGAAGGGGACAGGGGCTGCAGATACGCAGTATTTT

clone_size: .
v_call: TRBV9
j_call: TRBJ2-3
d_call: TRBD1
cdr3_aa: CASRRTGPTDTQYF
cdr3_nt: TGTGCCAGCCGACGGACAGGGCCCACAGATACGCAGTATTTT

clone_size: .
v_call: TRBV5-5
j_call: TRBJ2-6
d_call: .
cdr3_aa: CASSLTRDTWTKGANVLTF
cdr3_nt: TGTGCCAGCAGCTTAACCCGGGACACATGGACCAAGGGGGCCAACGTCCTGACTTTC

clone_size: .
v_call: TRBV10-3
j_call: TRBJ1-2
d_call: .
cdr3_aa: CAISTRGEGYGYTF
cdr3_nt: TGTGCCATCAGCACTAGAGGGGAGGGCTATGGCTACACCTTC

clone_size: .
v_call: TRBV4-3
j_call: TRBJ2-7
d_call: .
cdr3_aa: CASSPRFVLGEQYF
cdr3_nt: TGCGCCAGCAGCCCCCGTTTCGTCTTGGGCGAGCAGTACTTC

clone_size: .
v_call: TRBV27
j_call: TRBJ2-7
d_call: .
cdr3_aa: CASSFRGRGSYEQYF
cdr3_nt: TGTGCCAGCAGTTTTCGGGGGCGGGGATCCTACGAGCAGTACTTC

clone_size: .
v_call: TRBV7-2
j_call: TRBJ1-1
d_call: TRBD1
cdr3_aa: CASSSRTGTPHGAEAFF
cdr3_nt: TGTGCCAGCAGCTCCCGGACAGGGACGCCACACGGGGCTGAAGCTTTCTTT

clone_size: .
v_call: TRBV9
j_call: TRBJ1-3
d_call: .
cdr3_aa: CASSVAQGGNTIYF
cdr3_nt: TGTGCCAGCAGCGTAGCCCAGGGGGGAAACACCATATATTTT

clone_size: once
v_call: TRBV4-2
j_call: TRBJ1-2
d_call: .
cdr3_aa: CASSQLWALGRDYGYTF
cdr3_nt: TGTGCCAGCAGCCAACTTTGGGCCCTTGGCAGAGACTATGGCTACACCTTC

clone_size: .
v_call: TRBV4-3
j_call: TRBJ2-7
d_call: TRBD2
cdr3_aa: CASSQAREGHYEQYF
cdr3_nt: TGCGCCAGCAGCCAAGCGAGGGAGGGCCACTACGAGCAGTACTTC

clone_size: .
v_call: TRBV4-3
j_call: TRBJ2-5
d_call: TRBD1
cdr3_aa: CASSLDRGQETQYF
cdr3_nt: TGCGCCAGCAGCCTAGACAGGGGTCAAGAGACCCAGTACTTC

clone_size: .
v_call: TRBV11-2
j_call: TRBJ1-1
d_call: .
cdr3_aa: CASSPLEGRYTEAFF
cdr3_nt: TGTGCCAGCAGCCCCCTCGAGGGGCGGTACACTGAAGCTTTCTTT

clone_size: once
v_call: TRBV10-1
j_call: TRBJ2-5
d_call: TRBD2
cdr3_aa: CASSPGLAGGDLGETQYF
cdr3_nt: TGCGCCAGCAGTCCGGGACTAGCGGGGGGCGATTTAGGAGAGACCCAGTACTTC

clone_size: once
v_call: TRBV5-8
j_call: TRBJ2-2
d_call: .
cdr3_aa: CASSRGRVVTGELFF
cdr3_nt: TGTGCCAGCAGCAGGGGAAGGGTTGTGACCGGGGAGCTGTTTTTT

clone_size: .
v_call: TRBV9
j_call: TRBJ2-5
d_call: .
cdr3_aa: CASSSLGPQETQYF
cdr3_nt: TGTGCCAGCAGCTCCTTGGGACCCCAAGAGACCCAGTACTTC

clone_size: .
v_call: TRBV5-1
j_call: TRBJ2-3
d_call: TRBD2
cdr3_aa: CASSLGTSRDTQYF
cdr3_nt: TGCGCCAGCAGCTTGGGGACTAGCCGCGATACGCAGTATTTT

clone_size: .
v_call: TRBV5-1
j_call: TRBJ1-1
d_call: .
cdr3_aa: CASSLDRVSTEAFF
cdr3_nt: TGCGCCAGCAGCTTGGATAGGGTCAGCACTGAAGCTTTCTTT

clone_size: .
v_call: TRBV5-3
j_call: TRBJ1-1
d_call: TRBD1
cdr3_aa: CARSSWTGVTEAFF
cdr3_nt: TGTGCCAGAAGCTCCTGGACAGGGGTGACTGAAGCTTTCTTT

clone_size: .
v_call: TRBV5-5
j_call: TRBJ1-3
d_call: .
cdr3_aa: CASSLEGDGNTIYF
cdr3_nt: TGTGCCAGCAGCTTGGAAGGGGATGGAAACACCATATATTTT

clone_size: .
v_call: TRBV6-1
j_call: TRBJ1-1
d_call: TRBD1
cdr3_aa: CASSDEDRGPVAFF
cdr3_nt: TGTGCCAGCAGTGACGAGGACAGGGGACCAGTAGCTTTCTTT

clone_size: .
v_call: TRBV7-9
j_call: TRBJ1-5
d_call: TRBD1
cdr3_aa: CASSPGQGGQPQHF
cdr3_nt: TGTGCCAGCTCCCCCGGACAGGGTGGCCAGCCCCAGCATTTT

clone_size: once
v_call: TRBV19
j_call: TRBJ2-7
d_call: TRBD1
cdr3_aa: CASSDRGYEQYF
cdr3_nt: TGTGCCAGTTCGGACAGGGGTTACGAGCAGTACTTC

clone_size: .
v_call: TRBV7-9
j_call: TRBJ1-6
d_call: TRBD1
cdr3_aa: CASSWGQGANSPLHF
cdr3_nt: TGTGCCAGCAGCTGGGGACAGGGGGCAAATTCACCCCTCCACTTT

clone_size: .
v_call: TRBV7-2
j_call: TRBJ2-1
d_call: .
cdr3_aa: CASSQRNEQFF
cdr3_nt: TGTGCCAGCAGCCAGAGGAATGAGCAGTTCTTC

clone_size: .
v_call: TRBV7-2
j_call: TRBJ1-1
d_call: .
cdr3_aa: CASSFFNANTEAFF
cdr3_nt: TGTGCCAGCAGCTTCTTTAACGCGAACACTGAAGCTTTCTTT

clone_size: .
v_call: TRBV27
j_call: TRBJ1-5
d_call: TRBD1
cdr3_aa: CASRGQSSNQPQHF
cdr3_nt: TGTGCCAGCAGGGGACAGAGTAGCAATCAGCCCCAGCATTTT